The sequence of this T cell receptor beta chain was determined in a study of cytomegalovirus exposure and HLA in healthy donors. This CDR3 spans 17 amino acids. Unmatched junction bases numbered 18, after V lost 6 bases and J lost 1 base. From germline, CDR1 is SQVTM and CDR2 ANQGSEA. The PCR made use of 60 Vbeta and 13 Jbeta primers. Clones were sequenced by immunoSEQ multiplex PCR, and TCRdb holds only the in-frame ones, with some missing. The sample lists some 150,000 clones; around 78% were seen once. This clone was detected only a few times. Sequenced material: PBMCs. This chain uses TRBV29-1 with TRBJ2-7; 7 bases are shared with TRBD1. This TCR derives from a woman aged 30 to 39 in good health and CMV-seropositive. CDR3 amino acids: CSVCGEGGSVVSYEQYF. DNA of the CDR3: TGCAGCGTCTGCGGTGAAGGGGGCTCGGTTGTTTCCTACGAGCAGTACTTC.